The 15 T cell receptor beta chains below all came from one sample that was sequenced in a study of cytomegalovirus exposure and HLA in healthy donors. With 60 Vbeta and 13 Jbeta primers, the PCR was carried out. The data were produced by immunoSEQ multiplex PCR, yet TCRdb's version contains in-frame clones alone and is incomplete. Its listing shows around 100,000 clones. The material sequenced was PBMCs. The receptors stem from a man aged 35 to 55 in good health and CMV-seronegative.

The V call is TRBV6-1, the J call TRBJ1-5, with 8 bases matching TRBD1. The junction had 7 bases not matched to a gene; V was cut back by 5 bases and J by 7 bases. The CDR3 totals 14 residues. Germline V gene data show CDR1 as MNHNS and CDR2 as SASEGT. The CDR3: CASSRTGRDQPQHF. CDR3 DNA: TGTGCCAGCAGTCGGACAGGGCGTGACCAGCCCCAGCATTTT.

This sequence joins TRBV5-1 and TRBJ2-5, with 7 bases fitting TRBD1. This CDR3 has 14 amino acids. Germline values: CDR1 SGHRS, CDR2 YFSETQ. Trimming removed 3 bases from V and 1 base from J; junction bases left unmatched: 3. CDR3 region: CASSSGTVQETQYF. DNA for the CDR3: TGCGCCAGCAGCTCAGGGACAGTCCAAGAGACCCAGTACTTC.

The CDR3 sequence is CASGGGVDEQFF. The CDR3 region has the DNA TGTGCCAGCGGGGGAGGGGTGGATGAGCAGTTCTTC. The chain recombines TRBV6-5 with TRBJ2-1; 7 positions match TRBD2. CDR1 is MNHEY and CDR2 is SVGAGI in the germline V gene. V lost 8 bases and J lost 8; bases outside the gene matches: 6. The CDR3 consists of 12 residues.

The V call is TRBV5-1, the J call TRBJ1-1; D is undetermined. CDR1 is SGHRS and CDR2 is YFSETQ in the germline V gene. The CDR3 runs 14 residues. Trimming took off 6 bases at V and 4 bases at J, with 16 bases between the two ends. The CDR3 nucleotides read TGCGCCAGCAAAACCGGGGTCGGAGGCACTGAAGCTTTCTTT. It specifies CASKTGVGGTEAFF.

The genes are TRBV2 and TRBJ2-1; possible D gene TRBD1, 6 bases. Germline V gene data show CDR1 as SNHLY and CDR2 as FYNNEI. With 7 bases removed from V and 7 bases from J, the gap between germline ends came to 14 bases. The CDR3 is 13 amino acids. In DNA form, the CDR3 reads TGTGCCAGCAACTCAGGGACAAGTAATGAGCAGTTCTTC. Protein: CASNSGTSNEQFF.

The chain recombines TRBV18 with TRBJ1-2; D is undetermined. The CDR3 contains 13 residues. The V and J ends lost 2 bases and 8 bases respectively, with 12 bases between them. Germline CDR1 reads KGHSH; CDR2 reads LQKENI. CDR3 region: CASSPEEQSGYTF. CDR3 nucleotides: TGTGCCAGCTCACCAGAAGAACAGAGCGGCTACACCTTC.

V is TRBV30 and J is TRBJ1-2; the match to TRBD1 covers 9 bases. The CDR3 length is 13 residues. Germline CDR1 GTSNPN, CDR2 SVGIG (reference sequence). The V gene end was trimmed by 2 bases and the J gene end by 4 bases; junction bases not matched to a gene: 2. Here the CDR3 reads CAWSTGQGYGYTF. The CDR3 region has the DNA TGTGCCTGGAGTACGGGACAGGGCTATGGCTACACCTTC.

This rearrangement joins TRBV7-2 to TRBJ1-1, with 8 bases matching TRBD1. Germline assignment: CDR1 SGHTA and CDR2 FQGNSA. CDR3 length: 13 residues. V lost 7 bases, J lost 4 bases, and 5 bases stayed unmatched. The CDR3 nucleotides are TGTGCCAGCAAGACAGGGGTGGGCACTGAAGCTTTCTTT. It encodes CASKTGVGTEAFF.

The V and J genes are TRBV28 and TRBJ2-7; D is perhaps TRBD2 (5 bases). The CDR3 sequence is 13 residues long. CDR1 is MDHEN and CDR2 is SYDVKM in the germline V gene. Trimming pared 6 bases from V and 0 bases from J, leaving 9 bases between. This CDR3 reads CASRLGSSYEQYF. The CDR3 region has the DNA TGTGCCAGCAGGTTAGGGAGCTCCTACGAGCAGTACTTC.

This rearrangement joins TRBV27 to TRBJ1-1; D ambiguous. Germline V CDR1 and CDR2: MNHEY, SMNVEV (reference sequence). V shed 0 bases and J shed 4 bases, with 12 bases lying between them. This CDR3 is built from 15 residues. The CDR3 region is CASSLSIGIVTEAFF. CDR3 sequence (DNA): TGTGCCAGCAGTTTATCGATCGGGATAGTCACTGAAGCTTTCTTT.

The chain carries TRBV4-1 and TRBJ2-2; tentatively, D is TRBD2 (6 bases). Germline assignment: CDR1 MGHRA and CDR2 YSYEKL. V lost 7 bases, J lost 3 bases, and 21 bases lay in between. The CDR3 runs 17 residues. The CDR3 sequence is CASTLHGGEAHTGELFF. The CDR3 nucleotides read TGCGCCAGCACCCTACATGGCGGGGAGGCGCACACCGGGGAGCTGTTTTTT.

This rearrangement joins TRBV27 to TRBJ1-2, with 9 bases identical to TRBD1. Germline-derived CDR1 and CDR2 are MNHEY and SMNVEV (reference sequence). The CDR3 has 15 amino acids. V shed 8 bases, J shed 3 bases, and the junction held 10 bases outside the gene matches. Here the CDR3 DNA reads TGTGCCAGCTACGGCCGGGACAGGGTTGACTATGGCTACACCTTC. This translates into CASYGRDRVDYGYTF.

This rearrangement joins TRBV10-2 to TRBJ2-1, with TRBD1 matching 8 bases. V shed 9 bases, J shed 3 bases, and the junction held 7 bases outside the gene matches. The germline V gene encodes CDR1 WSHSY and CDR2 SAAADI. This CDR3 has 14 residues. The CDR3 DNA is TGCGCCAGTGGGGACAGGAGTTTCTACAATGAGCAGTTCTTC. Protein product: CASGDRSFYNEQFF.

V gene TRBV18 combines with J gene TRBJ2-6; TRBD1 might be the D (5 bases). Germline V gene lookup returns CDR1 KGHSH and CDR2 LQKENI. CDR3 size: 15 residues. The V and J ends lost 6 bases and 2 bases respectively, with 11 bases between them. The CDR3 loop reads CASSFGAPGANVLTF. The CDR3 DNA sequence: TGTGCCAGCTCCTTTGGGGCTCCTGGGGCCAACGTCCTGACTTTC.

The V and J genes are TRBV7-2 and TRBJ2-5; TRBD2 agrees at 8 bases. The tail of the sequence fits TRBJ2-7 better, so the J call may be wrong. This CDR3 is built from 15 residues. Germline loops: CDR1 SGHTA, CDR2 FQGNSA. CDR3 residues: CASSLLGLAAYEQYF. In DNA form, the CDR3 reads TGTGCCAGCAGCTTACTCGGACTAGCAGCCTACGAGCAGTACTTC.